This passage covers 21 T cell receptor beta chains from one sample sequenced in a study of cytomegalovirus exposure and HLA in healthy donors (dated by TCRdb to about 2017). Libraries came from the immunoSEQ multiplex PCR assay. For the multiplex PCR, a mixture combining 60 forward primers for TCR Vbeta segments and 13 reverse primers for TCR Jbeta segments was used. TCRdb provides this immuneACCESS table in a form limited to in-frame rearrangements. Some clones are lacking; in checked studies, under half of them reflect an unresolved V gene, and why the rest are absent is not known. The sample table includes 65,000 to 95,000 clones. The ten largest clones take up approximately 4.2% of the sample. The sequencing input was PBMCs. The source of these receptors is a man aged 30 to 45 in good health and CMV-seronegative.

The chain combines TRBV29-1 with TRBJ1-2; D ambiguous. Germline V CDR1 and CDR2: SQVTM, ANQGSEA. The V and J ends lost 3 bases and 5 bases respectively, with 13 bases between them. The CDR3 is made up of 13 amino acids. CDR3 loop: CSVERLLTYGYTF. In DNA form, the CDR3 reads TGCAGCGTTGAGAGACTCCTAACGTATGGCTACACCTTC.

The rearrangement links TRBV7-2 to TRBJ1-6; D is ambiguous. The CDR3 contains 15 residues. CDR1 SGHTA and CDR2 FQGNSA come from the germline V gene. The V gene lost 2 bases and the J gene lost 12 bases, with 17 bases spanning the gap. The CDR3 is CASSLPFGLVKPLHF. As DNA, the CDR3 is TGTGCCAGCAGCTTACCTTTTGGACTCGTTAAACCCCTCCACTTT.

The CDR3 loop reads CASSLSSSGQETQYF. As DNA, the CDR3 is TGCGCCAGCAGCTTGTCTTCTAGCGGCCAAGAGACCCAGTACTTC. The chain uses TRBV5-1 and TRBJ2-5; 7 positions match TRBD2. V shed 1 base, J shed 1 base, and the junction held 4 bases outside the gene matches. The V gene's germline CDR1 is SGHRS and CDR2 YFSETQ. The CDR3 loop spans 15 amino acids.

The chain is built from TRBV28 and TRBJ2-3; D perhaps matches TRBD1 (5 bases). This CDR3 comprises 19 residues. CDR1 and CDR2 (germline): MDHEN, SYDVKM. The ends were cut back, 2 bases at V and 4 bases at J, with 25 bases in the middle. DNA of the CDR3: TGTGCCAGCAGTTTAAGGCGCTGGACATCTGGTGAGAGGCCAGATACGCAGTATTTT. Its translation is CASSLRRWTSGERPDTQYF.

V gene TRBV19 combines with J gene TRBJ2-3; D possibly corresponds to TRBD1 (6 bases). The CDR3 contains 14 residues. CDR1 and CDR2 from the germline V gene are LNHDA and SQIVND (reference sequence). With 3 bases removed from V and 6 bases from J, the gap between germline ends came to 13 bases. The CDR3 DNA reads as TGTGCCAGTAGTATGGGGGCTTTCCCTGATACGCAGTATTTT. This codes for CASSMGAFPDTQYF.

The chain uses TRBV7-2 and TRBJ1-1; D might be TRBD1 (6 bases). The CDR3 consists of 17 residues. V was cut by 3 bases and J by 4 bases, with 21 bases left in between. Germline CDR1 is SGHTA and CDR2 is FQGNSA. CDR3 sequence reads: CASSLYLKTLGATEAFF. The CDR3 nucleotides are TGTGCCAGCAGCTTGTATCTTAAGACGTTGGGGGCCACTGAAGCTTTCTTT.

This chain connects TRBV11-3 to TRBJ2-7, with no clear D. The germline gives CDR1 SGHNT, CDR2 YENEEA. The CDR3 has 13 amino acids. V gave up 1 base and J gave up 4 bases, with 8 bases separating them. The CDR3 is CASSLGGEYEQYF. CDR3 in DNA: TGTGCCAGCAGCTTAGGCGGCGAGTACGAGCAGTACTTC. Drawing the rest from reference TRBV11-3 and TRBJ2-7, the complete variable domain is EAGVVQSPRYKIIEKKQPVAFWCNPISGHNTLYWYLQNLGQGPELLIRYENEEAVDDSQLPKDRFSAERLKGVDSTLKIQPAELGDSAVYLCASSLGGEYEQYFGPGTRLTVT.

J is TRBJ2-7 and V is TRBV29-1, with D maybe TRBD2 (6 bases). V dropped 6 bases and J dropped 5 bases, with 23 bases sitting between them. This CDR3 has 15 residues. The germline V gene encodes CDR1 SQVTM and CDR2 ANQGSEA. The CDR3 DNA is TGCAGCGTAGAAACTCAGCTAGCGTCTACCCACGAGCAGTACTTC. The encoded protein is CSVETQLASTHEQYF.

This rearrangement joins TRBV5-6 to TRBJ1-1, with D perhaps matching TRBD1 (5 bases). V dropped 6 bases and J dropped 5 bases, with 17 bases sitting between them. The CDR3 has 14 residues. Germline CDR1 SGHDT, CDR2 YYEEEE. CDR3 protein: CASNLGGVRTEAFF. In DNA, the CDR3 is TGTGCCAGCAATCTCGGGGGGGTGCGAACTGAAGCTTTCTTT.

The chain couples TRBV9 to TRBJ1-6; possible D gene TRBD1, 5 bases. Looked up from germline, CDR1 is SGDLS and CDR2 is YYNGEE. The CDR3 sequence is 16 residues long. Deletions cut 0 bases from V and 9 bases from J, with 16 bases between. The CDR3, as DNA: TGTGCCAGCAGCGTAGCCGGGACTGATCCTAGTTCACCCCTCCACTTT. Translation: CASSVAGTDPSSPLHF.

The chain has TRBV9 and TRBJ2-1; TRBD1 matches 7 bases. The CDR3 has 16 residues. The V and J ends lost 0 bases and 0 bases, in that order; junction bases with no gene match: 3. Germline V lookup: CDR1 SGDLS, CDR2 YYNGEE. CDR3 sequence reads: CASSVDPGGSYNEQFF. CDR3 DNA sequence: TGTGCCAGCAGCGTAGACCCAGGGGGCTCCTACAATGAGCAGTTCTTC. Using reference TRBV9 and TRBJ2-1 for the parts outside the CDR3, the full variable domain is DSGVTQTPKHLITATGQRVTLRCSPRSGDLSVYWYQQSLDQGLQFLIQYYNGEERAKGNILERFSAQQFPDLHSELNLSSLELGDSALYFCASSVDPGGSYNEQFFGPGTRLTVL.

CDR3 loop: CASSLALLRGHGRKEAFF. The CDR3 DNA follows: TGTGCCAGCAGCTTAGCACTCTTAAGGGGGCACGGTAGAAAGGAAGCTTTCTTT. The chain combines TRBV7-9 with TRBJ1-1, with 7 bases matching TRBD1. The CDR3 loop spans 18 amino acids. J gave up 8 bases and V 0 bases, and 18 bases lay outside the gene matches. Germline loops: CDR1 SEHNR, CDR2 FQNEAQ (reference sequence).

The rearrangement uses TRBV25-1 and TRBJ2-5; TRBD2 might be the D (6 bases). This CDR3 comprises 14 residues. The ends were cut back, 2 bases at V and 5 bases at J, with 12 bases in the middle. The germline V gene encodes CDR1 MGHDK and CDR2 SYGVNS. The CDR3, as DNA: TGTGCCAGCAGTGAAAGGCGGGGTGGGGAGACCCAGTACTTC. Translation: CASSERRGGETQYF.

The chain carries TRBV9 and TRBJ1-3, with 7 positions matching TRBD1. CDR1 is SGDLS, CDR2 YYNGEE, per germline. J gave up 2 bases and V 2 bases, and 7 bases lay outside the gene matches. This CDR3 is built from 16 residues. The CDR3 DNA reads TGTGCCAGCAGCGTCGGGACAGTAATAACTGGAAACACCATATATTTT. It translates to CASSVGTVITGNTIYF.

The V and J genes are TRBV5-8 and TRBJ1-2, with D unclear. Germline V lookup: CDR1 SGHTS, CDR2 YDEGEE. V was pared by 0 bases and J by 2 bases, with 5 bases between. The CDR3 runs to 13 residues. CDR3 bases: TGTGCCAGCAGCTTGGGCGCGAACTATGGCTACACCTTC. Amino acids: CASSLGANYGYTF.

J is TRBJ2-4 and V is TRBV7-9; 7 bases fit TRBD2. V lost 3 bases to trimming and J lost 0 bases; unmatched junction nucleotides: 11. Germline V gives CDR1 SEHNR, CDR2 FQNEAQ (reference sequence). The CDR3 totals 18 residues. Written as DNA, the CDR3 is TGTGCCAGCAGCTTTAACCGTGGGGGGGATTTAGCCAAAAACATTCAGTACTTC. It codes for CASSFNRGGDLAKNIQYF. The variable domain in full, with the rest retrieved from reference TRBV7-9 and TRBJ2-4, is DTGVSQNPRHKITKRGQNVTFRCDPISEHNRLYWYRQTLGQGPEFLTYFQNEAQLEKSRLLSDRFSAERPKGSFSTLEIQRTEQGDSAMYLCASSFNRGGDLAKNIQYFGAGTRLSVL.

The CDR3 here is CASSQDQGRVPYTEAFF. The CDR3 coding sequence is TGTGCCAGCAGCCAAGATCAGGGTCGGGTCCCCTACACTGAAGCTTTCTTT. The chain links TRBV4-2 to TRBJ1-1; perhaps TRBD1 as D (5 bases). CDR1 is LGHNA and CDR2 is YNFKEQ in the germline V gene. The germline V and J ends were trimmed by 0 bases and 3 bases, with 17 bases remaining between them. The CDR3 length is 17 residues.

The chain uses TRBV11-3 and TRBJ2-3; TRBD2 is a possible D gene (6 bases). The V gene's germline CDR1 is SGHNT and CDR2 YENEEA. V was pared by 0 bases and J by 1 base, with 11 bases between. This CDR3 comprises 16 residues. The CDR3 DNA sequence: TGTGCCAGCAGCTTAGATGGAGGGACTGGCACAGATACGCAGTATTTT. Translation: CASSLDGGTGTDTQYF.

The chain combines TRBV2 with TRBJ1-4; 7 bases match TRBD1. Germline CDR1 and CDR2: SNHLY and FYNNEI. J was trimmed by 8 bases and V by 3 bases; bases with no gene match: 6. The CDR3 contains 14 residues. CDR3 DNA sequence: TGTGCCAGCAGTGACTACAGGGGCGACGAAAAACTGTTTTTT. Translated: CASSDYRGDEKLFF.

The chain couples TRBV2 to TRBJ2-2; a weak D match, TRBD2 (5 bases). Deletions cut 6 bases from V and 2 bases from J, with 16 bases between. Germline-derived CDR1 and CDR2 are SNHLY and FYNNEI. This CDR3 is 16 amino acids long. DNA for the CDR3: TGTGCCAGCAGCCCGGAGGCCCCAGAAAACACCGGGGAGCTGTTTTTT. Translated, it gives CASSPEAPENTGELFF.

V gene TRBV6-1 combines with J gene TRBJ2-7; 8 positions match TRBD1. V dropped 1 base and J dropped 2; count of bases not matched to a gene: 4. CDR1 and CDR2 (germline): MNHNS, SASEGT. The CDR3 is 15 residues long. CDR3 in DNA: TGTGCCAGCAGTGAAGGTGACAGGGGAACCTACGAGCAGTACTTC. This codes for CASSEGDRGTYEQYF.